These 9 T cell receptor beta chains were all obtained from the same sample, sequenced in a study of vaccination effects on CD4 cells after COVID-19. The antigens these receptors bind are not known. Before any sequencing was done, the ViraFEST assay used viral peptide pools to expand antigen-specific CD4+ T cells. At the end of about ten days of culture, CD4+ T cells were isolated. The vaccine recipients had no prior SARS-CoV-2 infection, with negative nucleocapsid antibodies. The table came from immunoSEQ multiplex PCR; TCRdb's copy has only in-frame clones and leaves some out. The sample has under 80,000 clones; about four fifths are singletons. The starting material was CD4+ T cells from PBMCs cultured with SARS-CoV-2 spike peptides, obtained before COVID-19 vaccination. All receptors come from a human donor who received a COVID-19 vaccine.

The rearrangement uses TRBV19 and TRBJ1-1; D call uncertain. Between the trimmed V and J ends, which lost 0 bases and 0 bases, there was a span of 5 bases. CDR1 is LNHDA, CDR2 SQIVND, per germline (reference sequence). This CDR3 region has 14 residues. The CDR3 nucleotides read TGTGCCAGTAGTATAGACAGTATGAACACTGAAGCTTTCTTT. It translates to CASSIDSMNTEAFF.

The chain links TRBV14 to TRBJ2-5, with D tentatively TRBD1 (5 bases). The CDR3 spans 15 residues. V gave up 2 bases and J gave up 3 bases, with 13 bases separating them. Germline V gene sequence: CDR1 SGHDN, CDR2 FVKESK. The CDR3 loop reads CASSQWGRSEETQYF. In DNA form, the CDR3 reads TGTGCCAGCAGCCAATGGGGCCGCTCGGAAGAGACCCAGTACTTC.

CDR3 amino acids: CASSEAQLPNQPQHF. The CDR3 DNA reads as TGTGCCAGCAGTGAAGCGCAACTACCCAATCAGCCCCAGCATTTT. The chain has TRBV2 and TRBJ1-5; D is unclear. CDR3 size: 15 residues. Germline V lookup: CDR1 SNHLY, CDR2 FYNNEI. V was clipped by 0 bases and J by 3 bases, with 9 bases between them.

The chain is built from TRBV5-1 and TRBJ2-3, with 10 bases fitting TRBD2. This CDR3 is built from 17 residues. Germline CDR1 and CDR2: SGHRS and YFSETQ. V was clipped by 0 bases and J by 2 bases; unmatched bases: 6. The CDR3 DNA reads TGCGCCAGCAGCTTGGGAGTTAGCGGGGGGTCCACAGATACGCAGTATTTT. Its protein is CASSLGVSGGSTDTQYF.

The chain has TRBV2 and TRBJ1-2; D gene uncertain. V was trimmed by 0 bases and J by 4 bases, leaving 0 bases between them. Germline CDR1 SNHLY, CDR2 FYNNEI. The CDR3 spans 11 residues. The CDR3 here is CASSEAYGYTF. Written as DNA, the CDR3 is TGTGCCAGCAGTGAAGCCTATGGCTACACCTTC.

The chain recombines TRBV5-1 with TRBJ2-5; D not certain. Trimming cost V 0 bases and J 1 base, with 10 bases left between them. CDR1 SGHRS and CDR2 YFSETQ come from the germline V gene. The CDR3 extends over 15 amino acids. CDR3 in amino acids: CASSLAGRSQETQYF. CDR3 in DNA: TGCGCCAGCAGCTTGGCCGGCAGAAGCCAAGAGACCCAGTACTTC.

The chain recombines TRBV6-1 with TRBJ1-3, with D hard to call. Trimming shortened V by 3 bases and J by 1 base, and 7 bases separated the two germline ends. Germline CDR1 and CDR2: MNHNS and SASEGT. The CDR3 covers 14 residues. The CDR3 nucleotides read TGTGCCAGCAGTGATATGTTTTCTGGAAACACCATATATTTT. This codes for CASSDMFSGNTIYF.

J is TRBJ1-6 and V is TRBV9, with D unresolved. The CDR3 is 17 amino acids. The germline CDR1 and CDR2 sequences are SGDLS and YYNGEE. V lost 4 bases to trimming and J lost 4 bases, with 18 bases between them. The CDR3 nucleotides are TGTGCCAGCAGCCCTAGCCCGGAACGGGGTTATAATTCACCCCTCCACTTT. This sequence encodes CASSPSPERGYNSPLHF.

The chain combines TRBV6-6 with TRBJ1-4; D not certain. Germline CDR1 MNHNY, CDR2 SVGAGI (reference sequence). Trimming pared 2 bases from V and 7 bases from J, leaving 8 bases between. The length of the CDR3 is 13 residues. The CDR3 loop is CASSYPMREKLFF. In DNA form, the CDR3 reads TGTGCCAGCAGTTACCCTATGCGTGAAAAACTGTTTTTT.